The 11 T cell receptor beta chains in this list originate from one sample, sequenced in a study of T-cell reconstitution after alpha-beta-depleted transplantation in children. This sample's TCRbeta library carried unique molecular identifier barcodes. From the PCR reads, TCRdb called clonotypes with MiXCR, one entry per CDR3 protein. Of 200,000 or so distinct CDR3 sequences in the sample, roughly 6.3% were seen once. The sample in question was PBMCs, obtained before TCRalphabeta/CD19-depleted stem cell transplant. Receptor source: a girl less than two years old with combined immunodeficiency, due to receive a stem cell transplant.

This clonotype was picked up many times. The J gene is TRBJ2-3, the V gene TRBV12-3 or TRBV12-4; D is perhaps TRBD2 (6 bases). This CDR3 contains 14 residues. Trimming left V 3 bases short and J 4 bases short, with 11 bases between. The CDR3 here is CASSFFGGADTQYF. Written as DNA, the CDR3 is TGTGCCAGCAGTTTTTTCGGGGGAGCAGATACGCAGTATTTT.

At least ten counts were recorded for this clonotype. This rearrangement joins TRBV24-1 to TRBJ1-1, with unresolved D. This CDR3 is built from 13 residues. CDR1 and CDR2 (germline): KGHDR, SFDVKD. V was clipped by 8 bases and J by 1 base, with 10 bases between them. The CDR3 coding sequence is TGTGCCACCAAAACGGAGGAGAACACTGAAGCTTTCTTT. It encodes CATKTEENTEAFF.

Only a few counts were recorded for this clonotype. The chain employs TRBV3-1 and TRBJ1-5; a weak D match, TRBD1 (5 bases). CDR1 LGHDT and CDR2 YNNKEL come from the germline V gene (reference sequence). CDR3 length: 19 residues. V was cut by 0 bases and J by 4 bases, with 22 bases left in between. CDR3 nucleotides: TGTGCCAGCAGCCAAGATGGACGGACAAGGTGGATGGGTAATCAGCCCCAGCATTTT. Translated, it gives CASSQDGRTRWMGNQPQHF.

This chain joins TRBV24-1 and TRBJ1-1; D is possibly TRBD1 (5 bases). This CDR3 is 13 amino acids long. Trimming removed 1 base at V and 5 bases at J, with 7 bases between. Germline V gene data show CDR1 as KGHDR and CDR2 as SFDVKD. The CDR3 coding sequence is TGTGCCACCAGTGATTTTGGGGGTACTGAAGCTTTCTTT. Its translation is CATSDFGGTEAFF.

This clonotype was observed at least ten times. The chain joins TRBV7-6 to TRBJ2-1, with D unclear. V was clipped by 2 bases and J by 4 bases, with 15 bases between them. CDR3 length: 16 residues. CDR1 is SGHVS, CDR2 FNYEAQ, per germline. The CDR3 is CASSLYSERLYNEQFF. As DNA, the CDR3 is TGTGCCAGCAGCTTATATTCTGAGAGGTTGTACAATGAGCAGTTCTTC.

There are many counts of this clonotype. The V call is TRBV20-1, the J call TRBJ2-2, with a possible D match to TRBD2 (5 bases). The CDR3 spans 17 residues. Per the germline V gene, CDR1 is DFQATT and CDR2 is SNEGSKA (reference sequence). Trimming stripped 1 base from V and 8 bases from J, with 23 bases between. This CDR3 reads CSARAGQAAWAVGELFF. CDR3 sequence (DNA): TGCAGTGCTAGAGCCGGTCAAGCGGCCTGGGCCGTTGGGGAGCTGTTTTTT.

This clonotype was seen repeatedly, ten times or more. The chain recombines TRBV13 with TRBJ1-6; TRBD1 aligns across 8 bases. V lost 6 bases and J lost 6; bases outside the gene matches: 7. Germline loops: CDR1 PRHDT, CDR2 FYEKMQ (reference sequence). This CDR3 is built from 15 residues. In nucleotides, the CDR3 is TGTGCCAGCAGTCGACAGGGGTTGCTTAATTCACCCCTCCACTTT. Its translation: CASSRQGLLNSPLHF. Combining the CDR3 with reference TRBV13 and TRBJ1-6 gives the whole variable domain AAGVIQSPRHLIKEKRETATLKCYPIPRHDTVYWYQQGPGQDPQFLISFYEKMQSDKGSIPDRFSAQQFSDYHSELNMSSLELGDSALYFCASSRQGLLNSPLHFGNGTRLTVT.

This clonotype came up many times. The chain has TRBV9 and TRBJ2-1; no firm D call. Between the trimmed V and J ends, which lost 5 bases and 5 bases, there was a span of 11 bases. Germline CDR1 is SGDLS and CDR2 is YYNGEE. This CDR3 comprises 13 residues. DNA for the CDR3: TGTGCCAGCAGACCCCCAGCTGACAATGAGCAGTTCTTC. Its protein product is CASRPPADNEQFF.

The table lists this clonotype with many counts. The DNA of the CDR3 is TGTGCCACCAGTGTCGGGGAGTCTGATGGCTACACCTTC. Its protein is CATSVGESDGYTF. V and J are TRBV24-1 and TRBJ1-2; D gene uncertain. The CDR3 spans 13 residues. V lost 5 bases, J lost 6 bases, and 12 bases lay in between. The V gene's germline CDR1 is KGHDR and CDR2 SFDVKD.

This clonotype has at least ten counts. The chain combines TRBV24-1 with TRBJ2-2, with 7 positions matching TRBD1. Germline-derived CDR1 and CDR2 are KGHDR and SFDVKD. CDR3 length equals 16 residues. With V trimmed by 10 bases and J by 2 bases, 12 bases remained unmatched. The CDR3 coding sequence is TGTGCCACTAGAGATGGGACAGACATCAACACCGGGGAGCTGTTTTTT. It codes for CATRDGTDINTGELFF.

This clonotype was counted many times. The chain combines TRBV13 with TRBJ1-1; unclear D gene. CDR1 and CDR2 (germline): PRHDT, FYEKMQ (reference sequence). With 7 bases removed from V and 2 bases from J, the gap between germline ends came to 8 bases. CDR3 length equals 12 residues. CDR3 in DNA: TGTGCCAGCAACACGGTTAACACTGAAGCTTTCTTT. Translating gives CASNTVNTEAFF.